Sequencing of this T cell receptor beta chain was carried out in a study of vaccination and CD4 T cells after COVID-19. Study at large: Two of the convalescents were Hispanic, and the group consisted of six males and four females. The post-COVID samples were taken a median about three months after diagnosis, anywhere from 35 to 161.

The treatment was: approximately nine-day PBMC culture with coronavirus spike peptide pools or control peptides (ViraFEST assay). Samples of CD4+ T cells were obtained from the unexposed donor before the COVID-19 pandemic (2011-2018). PBMCs were cultured at around 2 million per well with 10 IU/ml IL-2 and 10 ug/ml peptide pools. The Oncomine TCR Beta short-read assay generated sequence data from the DNA of cultured CD4+ T cells. TCRdb ran MiXCR on the PCR reads and lists one entry per CDR3 protein. The sample carries 550 to 850 distinct CDR3 sequences, 11% recorded once. By sample share, this clonotype is medium-sized (0.01 to 0.1%). Its specificity is unknown. Trimming cost V 1 base and J 6 bases, with 12 bases left between them. The CDR3 has 14 residues. Germline V gives CDR1 MGHRA, CDR2 YSYEKL.

V and J are TRBV4-1 and TRBJ1-2, with D uncertain. The origin of this receptor is a human donor in good health. The sample taken for sequencing was CD4+ T cells from blood, cultured in vitro. DNA for the CDR3: TGCGCCAGCAGCCAAGGTCATAGCTCCGATGGCTACACCTTC. Translating it yields CASSQGHSSDGYTF.